The source of this T cell receptor beta chain is a study of cytomegalovirus exposure and HLA in healthy donors. CDR1 is MGHRA, CDR2 YSYEKL, per germline. V gave up 0 bases and J gave up 7 bases, with 13 bases separating them. The CDR3 has 15 residues. A word on this clone: Its specificity is not known.

Study results and limitations: Within an earlier analysis, most TCR beta V segments proved productive either about 90% or about 30% of the time.

This PCR relied on a set of 60 Vbeta primers and 13 Jbeta primers. Produced via immunoSEQ multiplex PCR; TCRdb's table is partial and in-frame only. The sample carries 120,000 to 150,000 clones, roughly 77% recorded once. V is TRBV4-1 and J is TRBJ1-5; D might be TRBD1 (5 bases). This receptor was identified in a man aged 25 to 40 in good health and CMV-seronegative. Sequences were obtained from PBMCs. In DNA, the CDR3 is TGCGCCAGCAGCCAAGATCCCGGGGAGGGGCAGCCCCAGCATTTT. The encoded protein is CASSQDPGEGQPQHF.